This is a list of T cell receptor beta chains from one sample in a study of cytomegalovirus exposure and HLA in healthy donors. Produced via immunoSEQ multiplex PCR; TCRdb's table is partial and in-frame only. The sample holds about 200,000 clones, 65% to 85% seen once. Sequencing was performed on PBMCs. The receptors were gathered from a man in his fifties in good health and CMV-seronegative. Each CDR3 is given with its conserved first and last residue.

j_call | v_call | cdr3_aa
. | TRBV11-2 | CASSLRGGHSYEQYF
TRBJ1-2 | TRBV4-1 | CASSQETTGVGYGYTF
TRBJ2-1 | TRBV7-2 | CASRRPGRGRNEQFF
TRBJ1-4 | TRBV15 | CATRVPSRVATNEKLFF
TRBJ2-1 | TRBV5-1 | CASSLMGGAYNEQFF
TRBJ2-7 | TRBV4-1 | CASSQDATSGRFEQYF
TRBJ2-5 | TRBV18 | CASSARTGVQETQYF
TRBJ2-5 | TRBV2 | CASSDPGGAGGGGETQYF
TRBJ2-3 | TRBV30 | CAWSRGLTDTQYF
TRBJ1-5 | TRBV6-5 | CASSYGGLGNQPQHF